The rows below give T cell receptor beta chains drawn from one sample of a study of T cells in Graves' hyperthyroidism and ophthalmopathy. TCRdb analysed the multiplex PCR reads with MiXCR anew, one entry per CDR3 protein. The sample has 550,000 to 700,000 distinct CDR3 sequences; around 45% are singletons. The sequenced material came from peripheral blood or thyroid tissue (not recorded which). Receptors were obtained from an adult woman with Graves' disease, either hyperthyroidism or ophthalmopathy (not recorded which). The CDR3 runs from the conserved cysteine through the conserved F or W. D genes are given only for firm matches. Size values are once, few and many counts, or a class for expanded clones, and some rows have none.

CDR3 protein: CASSLGLAGVTGELFF
CDR3 DNA: TGTGCCAGCAGCTTAGGGCTAGCGGGAGTAACCGGGGAGCTGTTTTTT
clone size: many
J gene: TRBJ2-2
D gene: TRBD2
V gene: TRBV11-2

CDR3 protein: CASSQARWGTARVRGQPQHF
CDR3 DNA: TGCGCCAGCAGCCAAGCTAGGTGGGGGACAGCCCGCGTTCGGGGACAGCCCCAGCATTTT
clone size: many
J gene: TRBJ1-5
D gene: TRBD1
V gene: TRBV4-1

CDR3 protein: CASGYQGEQKPQHF
CDR3 DNA: TGTGCCAGCGGTTATCAGGGGGAGCAGAAGCCCCAGCATTTT
clone size: .
J gene: TRBJ1-5
D gene: TRBD1
V gene: TRBV2

CDR3 protein: CAILRGGYEAFF
CDR3 DNA: TGTGCCATCCTCCGTGGGGGGTATGAAGCTTTCTTT
clone size: many
J gene: TRBJ1-1
D gene: .
V gene: TRBV2

CDR3 protein: CASSFVFDWGAEAFF
CDR3 DNA: TGTGCCAGCAGTTTCGTGTTTGACTGGGGGGCTGAAGCTTTCTTT
clone size: few
J gene: TRBJ1-1
D gene: .
V gene: TRBV28

CDR3 protein: CAISAAKAGGSETQYF
CDR3 DNA: TGTGCCATCAGCGCTGCTAAAGCGGGAGGGAGCGAGACCCAGTACTTC
clone size: many
J gene: TRBJ2-5
D gene: TRBD2
V gene: TRBV10-3

CDR3 protein: CASTKAGLADVYTF
CDR3 DNA: TGTGCCAGCACCAAGGCGGGGCTAGCGGATGTCTACACCTTC
clone size: .
J gene: TRBJ1-2
D gene: .
V gene: TRBV7-9

CDR3 protein: CASSETSPGYTF
CDR3 DNA: TGTGCCAGCAGTGAGACCAGCCCCGGCTACACCTTC
clone size: .
J gene: TRBJ1-2
D gene: .
V gene: TRBV2

CDR3 protein: CASLTGMYYGYTF
CDR3 DNA: TGTGCCAGCTTGACAGGAATGTACTATGGCTACACCTTC
clone size: .
J gene: TRBJ1-2
D gene: .
V gene: TRBV28

CDR3 protein: CASSRRTLNEKLFF
CDR3 DNA: TGTGCCAGCAGTCGACGCACTTTAAATGAAAAACTGTTTTTT
clone size: .
J gene: TRBJ1-4
D gene: .
V gene: TRBV12-3/TRBV12-4

CDR3 protein: CASSLIQGAGTEAFF
CDR3 DNA: TGTGCCAGCAGCTTAATCCAGGGGGCGGGCACTGAAGCTTTCTTT
clone size: many
J gene: TRBJ1-1
D gene: TRBD1
V gene: TRBV11-2

CDR3 protein: CASRRLGPGGELFF
CDR3 DNA: TGTGCCAGCAGACGTCTTGGGCCGGGCGGGGAGCTGTTTTTT
clone size: many
J gene: TRBJ2-2
D gene: .
V gene: TRBV6-5

CDR3 protein: CASSLGLRGDAETQYF
CDR3 DNA: TGTGCCAGCAGCTTAGGGCTCCGGGGGGATGCGGAGACCCAGTACTTC
clone size: .
J gene: TRBJ2-5
D gene: TRBD2
V gene: TRBV7-8

CDR3 protein: CASAEPNSPLHF
CDR3 DNA: TGTGCCAGCGCCGAACCAAATTCACCCCTCCACTTT
clone size: many
J gene: TRBJ1-6
D gene: .
V gene: TRBV27

CDR3 protein: CASSVTGGFSQPQHF
CDR3 DNA: TGCGCCAGCAGCGTGACAGGGGGGTTTAGTCAGCCCCAGCATTTT
clone size: .
J gene: TRBJ1-5
D gene: TRBD1
V gene: TRBV5-1

CDR3 protein: CASSDETGTSSETQYF
CDR3 DNA: TGTGCCAGTAGTGACGAAACCGGGACAAGTTCGGAGACCCAGTACTTC
clone size: once
J gene: TRBJ2-5
D gene: .
V gene: TRBV19

CDR3 protein: CASSARQGTKQYF
CDR3 DNA: TGTGCCAGCAGCGCACGACAGGGGACGAAGCAGTACTTC
clone size: many
J gene: TRBJ2-7
D gene: TRBD1
V gene: TRBV7-2

CDR3 protein: CASSQASSGTENEKLFF
CDR3 DNA: TGTGCCAGCAGCCAAGCTTCTTCCGGGACAGAGAATGAAAAACTGTTTTTT
clone size: many
J gene: TRBJ1-4
D gene: TRBD1
V gene: TRBV4-2

CDR3 protein: CASSVGVHPGNTIYF
CDR3 DNA: TGTGCCAGCAGCGTCGGGGTCCATCCTGGAAACACCATATATTTT
clone size: .
J gene: TRBJ1-3
D gene: .
V gene: TRBV7-9

CDR3 protein: CASSLPGPPMQTQYF
CDR3 DNA: TGTGCCAGCTCCCTCCCGGGGCCACCTATGCAGACCCAGTACTTC
clone size: many
J gene: TRBJ2-5
D gene: .
V gene: TRBV11-2

CDR3 protein: CASAGRRVGSYEQYF
CDR3 DNA: TGTGCCAGCGCGGGGAGGAGGGTAGGATCCTACGAGCAGTACTTC
clone size: .
J gene: TRBJ2-7
D gene: .
V gene: TRBV2

CDR3 protein: CASSARGVGGPQHF
CDR3 DNA: TGTGCCAGTAGTGCAAGGGGGGTCGGGGGGCCCCAGCATTTT
clone size: .
J gene: TRBJ1-5
D gene: .
V gene: TRBV19

CDR3 protein: CASKVGEDSNQPQHF
CDR3 DNA: TGCGCCAGCAAGGTGGGGGAAGACTCCAATCAGCCCCAGCATTTT
clone size: .
J gene: TRBJ1-5
D gene: .
V gene: TRBV5-1

CDR3 protein: CASSLGLDTQYF
CDR3 DNA: TGTGCCAGCAGTTTAGGATTGGACACCCAGTACTTC
clone size: many
J gene: TRBJ2-5
D gene: .
V gene: TRBV12-3/TRBV12-4

CDR3 protein: CAISTRQDDVGTQYF
CDR3 DNA: TGTGCCATCAGCACCCGACAGGATGATGTAGGGACCCAGTACTTC
clone size: .
J gene: TRBJ2-5
D gene: .
V gene: TRBV10-3

CDR3 protein: CASSLSTGTDTQYF
CDR3 DNA: TGTGCCAGCAGCTTATCCACTGGCACAGATACGCAGTATTTT
clone size: .
J gene: TRBJ2-3
D gene: .
V gene: TRBV7-2

CDR3 protein: CASSLIRGNQPQHF
CDR3 DNA: TGTGCCAGCAGCTTGATTCGGGGGAATCAGCCCCAGCATTTT
clone size: many
J gene: TRBJ1-5
D gene: .
V gene: TRBV5-6

CDR3 protein: CASSTIGDTQYF
CDR3 DNA: TGTGCCAGCAGCACCATCGGGGATACGCAGTATTTT
clone size: .
J gene: TRBJ2-3
D gene: .
V gene: TRBV7-9

CDR3 protein: CSARWRGSFSPLHF
CDR3 DNA: TGCAGTGCTAGATGGCGGGGGTCTTTTTCACCCCTCCACTTT
clone size: .
J gene: TRBJ1-6
D gene: .
V gene: TRBV20-1

CDR3 protein: CASSHAGLAGEGNEQYF
CDR3 DNA: TGTGCCAGCAGCCACGCCGGGCTAGCGGGAGAGGGTAACGAGCAGTACTTC
clone size: many
J gene: TRBJ2-7
D gene: TRBD2
V gene: TRBV4-2

CDR3 protein: CSAGRSDYEQYF
CDR3 DNA: TGCAGCGCTGGACGGTCAGACTACGAGCAGTACTTC
clone size: .
J gene: TRBJ2-7
D gene: .
V gene: TRBV29-1

CDR3 protein: CASRDGDTEAFF
CDR3 DNA: TGTGCCAGCAGGGACGGGGACACTGAAGCTTTCTTT
clone size: many
J gene: TRBJ1-1
D gene: .
V gene: TRBV7-8

CDR3 protein: CASSQERQGGLNTEAFF
CDR3 DNA: TGTGCCAGCAGCCAAGAGAGACAGGGAGGGTTAAACACTGAAGCTTTCTTT
clone size: few
J gene: TRBJ1-1
D gene: TRBD1
V gene: TRBV3-1

CDR3 protein: CASSLFPQGRTGELFF
CDR3 DNA: TGCGCCAGCAGCCTGTTCCCACAGGGACGTACCGGGGAGCTGTTTTTT
clone size: .
J gene: TRBJ2-2
D gene: .
V gene: TRBV5-1

CDR3 protein: CSVLGDTVLSGANVLTF
CDR3 DNA: TGCAGCGTCTTGGGGGACACTGTTCTCTCTGGGGCCAACGTCCTGACTTTC
clone size: many
J gene: TRBJ2-6
D gene: .
V gene: TRBV29-1